This is a list of T cell receptor beta chains from one sample in a study of shared clonotypes between healthy human individuals. Repertoires were generated with immunoSEQ multiplex PCR, while TCRdb's copy carries only in-frame clones and drops some. The sample includes 1,100,000 or so clones, approximately 80% of them seen just once. The specimen was memory CD4+ T cells from PBMCs. The source of these receptors is a man aged 18 to 29 in good health. Some clones in this sample may be carry-over from other donors' samples. CDR3s include the opening cysteine and the closing phenylalanine or tryptophan. Clone size is given for some rows only: seen once, a few or many times, or a class if the clone is expanded.

TRBJ1-5	16	TRBV10-3	NA	CAISERPGQGNQPQHF
TRBJ1-2	16	TRBV4-1	NA	CASSSQNRDANYGYTF
TRBJ1-5	14	TRBV6-1	NA	CASKVPGGDQPQHF
TRBJ2-2	13	TRBV18	NA	CASSLQGAGELFF
TRBJ1-1	15	TRBV30	few	CAWSPGTGVDTEAFF
TRBJ2-1	15	TRBV10-3	NA	CAISPLAGSYNEQFF
TRBJ1-5	15	TRBV10-3	few	CAISDPGLSNQPQHF
TRBJ2-1	19	TRBV4-3	once	CASSQIAALGGGRDVEQFF
TRBJ1-2	14	TRBV4-2	many	CASSAEVGDYGYTF
TRBJ1-4	16	TRBV5-1	once	CASSPLLRGTNEKLFF
TRBJ2-3	12	TRBV7-2	NA	CASNLRGDTQYF
TRBJ1-1	14	TRBV11-3	NA	CASSLEGMDTEAFF
TRBJ1-1	15	TRBV2	NA	CASSGFEVGGTEAFF
TRBJ2-5	19	TRBV6-1	NA	CASSEWWTSARTGQETQYF
TRBJ1-2	12	TRBV7-8	NA	CASSQQGYGYTF
TRBJ2-7	13	TRBV28	NA	CASSKAGGLEQYF
TRBJ2-3	12	TRBV28	NA	CASSTLRVTQYF
TRBJ2-3	11	TRBV20-1	NA	CSGGNTDTQYF
TRBJ1-2	13	TRBV18	NA	CASSRDSSLGYTF
TRBJ2-5	16	TRBV7-3	NA	CASSLGSQGRWETQYF
TRBJ2-3	15	TRBV5-5	NA	CASSPERVGTDTQYF
TRBJ2-2	13	TRBV5-5	NA	CASSLVDTGELFF
TRBJ2-2	15	TRBV19	NA	CASIGTSVTTGELFF
TRBJ2-1	14	TRBV11-2	NA	CASSYIYLMGEQFF
TRBJ1-2	16	TRBV28	NA	CASSSQGGQGFYGYTF
TRBJ2-7	13	TRBV28	few	CASSITPVYEQYF
TRBJ2-1	17	TRBV4-1	NA	CASSQGPGVAGEEEQFF
TRBJ2-2	16	TRBV18	few	CASSPRLADTAGELFF
TRBJ1-1	13	TRBV30	NA	CAWSVSAGEKAFF
TRBJ1-5	15	TRBV19	NA	CASGDAGGSNQPQHF
TRBJ2-2	19	TRBV5-1	NA	CASSLAWYGLARNTGELFF
TRBJ1-3	16	TRBV6-4	NA	CASSGLQTGRGNTIYF
TRBJ2-1	19	TRBV7-9	NA	CASSYSVLAGLSSYNEQFF
TRBJ2-5	17	TRBV21-1	NA	CASTRSAGGHRGETQYF
TRBJ1-1	16	TRBV6-6	NA	CASSSDRDWFNTEAFF
TRBJ2-7	11	TRBV28	many	CASSLDYEQYF
TRBJ1-2	13	TRBV5-1	NA	CASSLDIGVGYTF
TRBJ1-1	13	TRBV5-8	NA	CASSFGTNTEAFF
TRBJ2-1	13	TRBV5-1	NA	CASSFSPQWEQFF
TRBJ2-2	17	TRBV11-2	few	CASSPLGVAGGPGELFF
TRBJ1-1	15	TRBV6-1	NA	CASSVEAGSSTEAFF
TRBJ2-3	17	TRBV28	NA	CASSLGGGQGITDTQYF
TRBJ1-2	16	TRBV2	NA	CASSEPRQAGAYGYTF
TRBJ2-5	20	TRBV6-1	NA	CASSDLHTRLGTGSQETQYF
TRBJ1-2	11	TRBV5-4	many	CASSLYYGYTF
TRBJ2-1	15	TRBV4-1	NA	CASSQGELLDNEQFF
TRBJ2-1	15	TRBV15	many	CATSRGQGSYNEQFF
TRBJ1-2	14	TRBV9	NA	CASSAADRGGGYTF
TRBJ1-1	14	TRBV6-1	NA	CASSPRLMNTEAFF
TRBJ1-5	15	TRBV19	NA	CASGLARGTHQPQHF
TRBJ2-2	15	TRBV28	NA	CASSLYPQGTGELFF
TRBJ2-7	13	TRBV6-1	NA	CASNREGLYEQYF
TRBJ2-7	15	TRBV5-1	once	CASSPLAGVSYEQYF
TRBJ2-7	12	TRBV29-1	once	CSATSGTYEQYF
TRBJ2-1	14	TRBV27	NA	CASSSGTGGSEQFF
TRBJ1-1	14	TRBV6-5	NA	CASLTGTGGTEAFF
TRBJ2-1	16	TRBV4-2	NA	CASSGNRGESYNEQFF
TRBJ2-3	15	TRBV28	NA	CASSFYIAAGISPYF
TRBJ2-3	18	TRBV15	NA	CATSRDRGAGLSTDTQYF